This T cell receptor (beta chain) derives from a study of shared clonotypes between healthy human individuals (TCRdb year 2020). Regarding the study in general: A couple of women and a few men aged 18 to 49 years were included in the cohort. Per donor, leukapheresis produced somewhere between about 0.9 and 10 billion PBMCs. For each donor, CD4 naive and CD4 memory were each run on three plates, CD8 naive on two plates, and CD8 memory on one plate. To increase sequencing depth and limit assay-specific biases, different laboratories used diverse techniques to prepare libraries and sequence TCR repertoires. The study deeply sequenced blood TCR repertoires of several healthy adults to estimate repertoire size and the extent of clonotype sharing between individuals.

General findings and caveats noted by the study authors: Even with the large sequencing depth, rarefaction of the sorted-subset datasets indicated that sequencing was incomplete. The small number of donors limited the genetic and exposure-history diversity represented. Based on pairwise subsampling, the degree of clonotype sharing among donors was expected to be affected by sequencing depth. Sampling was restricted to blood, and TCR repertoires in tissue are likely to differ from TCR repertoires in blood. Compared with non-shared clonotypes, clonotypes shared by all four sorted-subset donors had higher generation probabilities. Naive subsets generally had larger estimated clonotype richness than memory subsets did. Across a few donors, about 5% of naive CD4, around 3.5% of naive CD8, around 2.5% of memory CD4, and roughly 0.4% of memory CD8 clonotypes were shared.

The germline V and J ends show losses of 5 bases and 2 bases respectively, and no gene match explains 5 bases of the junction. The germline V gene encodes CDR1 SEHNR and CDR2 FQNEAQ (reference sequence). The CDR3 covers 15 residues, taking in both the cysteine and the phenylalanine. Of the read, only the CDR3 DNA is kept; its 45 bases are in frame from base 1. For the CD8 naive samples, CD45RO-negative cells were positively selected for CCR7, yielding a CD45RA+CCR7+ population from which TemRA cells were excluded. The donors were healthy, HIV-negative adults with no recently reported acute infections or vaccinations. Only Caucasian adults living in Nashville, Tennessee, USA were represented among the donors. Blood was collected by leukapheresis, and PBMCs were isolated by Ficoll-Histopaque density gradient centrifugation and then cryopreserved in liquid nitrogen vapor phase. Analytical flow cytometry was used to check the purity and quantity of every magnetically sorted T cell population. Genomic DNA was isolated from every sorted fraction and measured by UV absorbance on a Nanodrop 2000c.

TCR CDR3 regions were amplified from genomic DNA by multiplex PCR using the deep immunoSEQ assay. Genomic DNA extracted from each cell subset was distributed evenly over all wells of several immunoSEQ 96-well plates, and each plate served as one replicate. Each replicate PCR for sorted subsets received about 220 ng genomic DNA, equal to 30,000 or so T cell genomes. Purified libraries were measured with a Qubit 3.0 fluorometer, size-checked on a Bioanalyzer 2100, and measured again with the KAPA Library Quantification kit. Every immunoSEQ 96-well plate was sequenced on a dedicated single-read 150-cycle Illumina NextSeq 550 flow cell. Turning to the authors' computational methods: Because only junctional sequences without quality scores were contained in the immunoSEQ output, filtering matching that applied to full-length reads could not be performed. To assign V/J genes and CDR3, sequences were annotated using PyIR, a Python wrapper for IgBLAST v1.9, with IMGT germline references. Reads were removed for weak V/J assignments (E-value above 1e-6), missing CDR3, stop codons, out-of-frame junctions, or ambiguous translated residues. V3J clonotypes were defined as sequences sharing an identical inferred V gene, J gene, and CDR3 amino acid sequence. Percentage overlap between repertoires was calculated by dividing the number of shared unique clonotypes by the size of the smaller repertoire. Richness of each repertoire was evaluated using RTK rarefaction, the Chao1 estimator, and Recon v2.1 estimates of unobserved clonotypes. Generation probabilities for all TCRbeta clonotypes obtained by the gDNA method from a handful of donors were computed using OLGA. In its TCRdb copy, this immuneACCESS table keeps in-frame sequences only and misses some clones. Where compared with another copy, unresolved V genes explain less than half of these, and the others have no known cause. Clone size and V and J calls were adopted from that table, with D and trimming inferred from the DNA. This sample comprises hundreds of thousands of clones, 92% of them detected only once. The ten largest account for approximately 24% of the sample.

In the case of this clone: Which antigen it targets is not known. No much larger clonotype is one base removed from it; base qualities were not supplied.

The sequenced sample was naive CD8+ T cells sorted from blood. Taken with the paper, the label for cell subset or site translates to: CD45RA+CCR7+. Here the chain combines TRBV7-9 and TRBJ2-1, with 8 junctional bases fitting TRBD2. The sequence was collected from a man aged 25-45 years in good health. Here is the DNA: TGTGCCAGCAGCGCCGGGACTAGTGCCTACAATGAGCAGTTCTTC. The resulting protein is CASSAGTSAYNEQFF.